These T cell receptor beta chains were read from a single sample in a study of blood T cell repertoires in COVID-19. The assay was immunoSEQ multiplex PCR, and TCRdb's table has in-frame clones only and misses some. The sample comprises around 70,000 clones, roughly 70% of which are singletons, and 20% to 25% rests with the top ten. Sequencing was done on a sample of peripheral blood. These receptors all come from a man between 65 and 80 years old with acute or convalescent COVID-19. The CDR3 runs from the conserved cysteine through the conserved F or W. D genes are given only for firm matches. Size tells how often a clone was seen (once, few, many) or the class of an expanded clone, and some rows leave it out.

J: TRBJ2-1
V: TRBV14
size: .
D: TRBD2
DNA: TGTGCCAGCAGCAAACTAGCGGGGGGCTACAATGAGCAGTTCTTC
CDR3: CASSKLAGGYNEQFF

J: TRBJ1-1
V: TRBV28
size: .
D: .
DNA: TGTGCCAGCACTTGGGGGGGTTCGGATTTGAATGCTTTCTTT
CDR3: CASTWGGSDLNAFF

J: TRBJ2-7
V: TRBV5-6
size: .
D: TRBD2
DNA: TGTGCCAGCAGCTTGATGCCTAGCGGGCTCTCCTACGAGCAGTACTTC
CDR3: CASSLMPSGLSYEQYF

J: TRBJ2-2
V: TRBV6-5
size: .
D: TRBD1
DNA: TGTGCCAGCAGACCACAGGGGGCGGGCGGGGAGCTGTTTTTT
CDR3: CASRPQGAGGELFF

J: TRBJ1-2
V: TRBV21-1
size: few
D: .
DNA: TGTGCCAGCAGCAAAGCGCGAACCGGCCGGAGGACTGGGGGCTACACCTTC
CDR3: CASSKARTGRRTGGYTF

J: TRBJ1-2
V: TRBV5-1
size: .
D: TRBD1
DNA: TGCGCCAGCAGTAGTCAGGGGGCCGGCTATGGCTACACCTTC
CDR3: CASSSQGAGYGYTF

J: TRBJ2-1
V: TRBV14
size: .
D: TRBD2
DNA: TGTGCCAGCAGCCAAAGCGGGAAAAACTACAATGAGCAGTTCTTC
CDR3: CASSQSGKNYNEQFF

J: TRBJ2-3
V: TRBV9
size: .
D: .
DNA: TGTGCCAGCAGCGTAGGAGTAGCCGGTTGGACAGATACGCAGTATTTT
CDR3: CASSVGVAGWTDTQYF

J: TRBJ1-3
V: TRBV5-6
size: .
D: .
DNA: TGTGCCAGCAGCTTGGTTGTCAGGTCGGGAGGAAACACCATATATTTT
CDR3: CASSLVVRSGGNTIYF

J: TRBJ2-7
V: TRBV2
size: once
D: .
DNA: TGTGCCAGCAGTGAATGGGAGACGAAGCAGTACTTC
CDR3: CASSEWETKQYF

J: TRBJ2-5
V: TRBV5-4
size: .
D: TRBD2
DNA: TGTGCCAGCAGCACCAGCGGGATAGAGACCCAGTACTTC
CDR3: CASSTSGIETQYF

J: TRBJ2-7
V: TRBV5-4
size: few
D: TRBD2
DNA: TGTGCCACCAAGGGACTAGCGGGACCCCGCGAGCAGTACTTC
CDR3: CATKGLAGPREQYF

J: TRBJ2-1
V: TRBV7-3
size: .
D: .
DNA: TGTGCCAGCAGCTTAACCAGCTACAATGAGCAGTTCTTC
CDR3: CASSLTSYNEQFF

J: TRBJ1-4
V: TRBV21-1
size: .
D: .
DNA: TGTGCCAGCCGACACAACAGGGGTCGGGAAAAACTGTTTTTT
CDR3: CASRHNRGREKLFF

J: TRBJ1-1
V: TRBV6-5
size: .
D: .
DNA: TGTGCCAGCCAAAAAGGGGGTAGGCAGGGCCAAGGGGCTTTCTTT
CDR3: CASQKGGRQGQGAFF

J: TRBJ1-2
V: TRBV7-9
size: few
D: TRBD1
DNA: TGTGCCAGCAGCTCAGACGGGACAGGTTTATTTGGCTACACCTTC
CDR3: CASSSDGTGLFGYTF

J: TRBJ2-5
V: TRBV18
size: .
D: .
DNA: TGTGCCAGCTCACCACAGGGGAAAGAGACCCAGTACTTC
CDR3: CASSPQGKETQYF